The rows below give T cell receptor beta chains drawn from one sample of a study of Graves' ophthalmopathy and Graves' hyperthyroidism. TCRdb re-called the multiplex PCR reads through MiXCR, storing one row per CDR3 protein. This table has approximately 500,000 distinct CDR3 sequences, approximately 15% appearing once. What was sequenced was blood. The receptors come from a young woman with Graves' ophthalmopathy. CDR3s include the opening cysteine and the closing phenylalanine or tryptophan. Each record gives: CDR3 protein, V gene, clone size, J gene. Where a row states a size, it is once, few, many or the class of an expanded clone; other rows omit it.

CASRTPGQMANQPQHF,TRBV28,many,TRBJ1-5
CSARAVGRDYEQYF,TRBV20-1,many,TRBJ2-7
CASSFSRDSNSPLHF,TRBV28,many,TRBJ1-6
CASSLSVGAVEAFF,TRBV27,many,TRBJ1-1
CASSAEGTLGSYEQYF,TRBV7-3,many,TRBJ2-7
CASSYGGPNQPQHF,TRBV6-5,many,TRBJ1-5
CASSYSTQDVRGYTF,TRBV6-5,once,TRBJ1-2
CASSADRGSYEQYF,TRBV27,many,TRBJ2-7
CSARPGAGGTYEQYF,TRBV20-1,many,TRBJ2-7
CAWSVRRVSSPVYGYTF,TRBV30,many,TRBJ1-2
CASSPRRTGGAGSGYTF,TRBV12-3/TRBV12-4,many,TRBJ1-2
CAWRQDRHSSYEQYF,TRBV30,many,TRBJ2-7
CASSPRRITVNTEAFF,TRBV7-8,many,TRBJ1-1
CASSPGAEAFF,TRBV6-2/TRBV6-3,many,TRBJ1-1
CASSLLGLRTEAFF,TRBV28,NA,TRBJ1-1
CASTRDGPSNQPQHF,TRBV19,few,TRBJ1-5
CASTLDSGQPQHF,TRBV6-1,many,TRBJ1-5
CSALLAAQETQYF,TRBV20-1,NA,TRBJ2-5
CASSSGQDTYEQYF,TRBV12-3/TRBV12-4,many,TRBJ2-7
CASSRLNTEAFF,TRBV19,many,TRBJ1-1
CASSSGSGGIYEQYF,TRBV7-2,many,TRBJ2-7
CALGRTMRTEAFF,TRBV30,many,TRBJ1-1
CASSHGRSYEQYF,TRBV27,many,TRBJ2-7
CASSDERRERYSYEQYF,TRBV6-4,many,TRBJ2-7
CASSTRLVDSEQYF,TRBV5-4,NA,TRBJ2-7
CASRTQGPGNTIYF,TRBV11-2,many,TRBJ1-3
CASSYRASGPAYAYEQYF,TRBV6-2/TRBV6-3,NA,TRBJ2-7
CASSDRTGGTEAFF,TRBV9,many,TRBJ1-1
CASSLGQGIETQYF,TRBV7-9,NA,TRBJ2-5
CASSLTLTGSSYNSPLHF,TRBV28,many,TRBJ1-6
CASSLLGLTYGYTF,TRBV12-3/TRBV12-4,many,TRBJ1-2
CASSSTAGGTEAFF,TRBV12-3/TRBV12-4,many,TRBJ1-1
CASSFSGGPYEQYF,TRBV28,many,TRBJ2-7
CASSSEQNQPQHF,TRBV7-2,many,TRBJ1-5
CAWSTGQGSQPQHF,TRBV30,many,TRBJ1-5
CASSLNYGLARETQYF,TRBV27,few,TRBJ2-5
CASSPGTGKNYGYTF,TRBV12-3/TRBV12-4,many,TRBJ1-2
CATSDFYTGTYEQYF,TRBV24-1,many,TRBJ2-7
CASTYPAGEGEETQYF,TRBV7-8,NA,TRBJ2-5
CASSYSWGYEQYF,TRBV6-2/TRBV6-3,many,TRBJ2-7
CASSLRQGGAGSNTGELFF,TRBV28,many,TRBJ2-2
CSATDTNYGYTF,TRBV20-1,NA,TRBJ1-2
CASSPVEGTEAFF,TRBV5-1,few,TRBJ1-1
CSARDLRVQKFVGTEAFF,TRBV20-1,many,TRBJ1-1
CASSGGVRSSGYQETQYF,TRBV6-1,many,TRBJ2-5
CASSLDQRAEQYF,TRBV13,many,TRBJ2-7
CASSPGGGQAYEQYF,TRBV18,many,TRBJ2-7
CASSSDISYEQYF,TRBV10-1,many,TRBJ2-7
CASSHPGTDSEQYF,TRBV4-1,many,TRBJ2-7